A single sample is the source of the 11 T cell receptor beta chains below, sequenced in a study of blood T cell repertoires in COVID-19. Repertoires were generated with immunoSEQ multiplex PCR, while TCRdb's copy carries only in-frame clones and drops some. The repertoire includes approximately 9,200 clones, approximately 87% of them detected once, and over 9% sits in the top ten. The material sequenced was peripheral blood. All receptors come from a man in his 60s with acute or convalescent COVID-19.

The rearrangement joins TRBV5-8 to TRBJ2-1, with D perhaps TRBD1 (5 bases). Trimming removed 2 bases at V and 8 bases at J, with 17 bases between. Germline V gene data show CDR1 as SGHTS and CDR2 as YDEGEE. The CDR3 extends over 15 amino acids. CDR3 in amino acids: CASSLGNRGLDEQFF. The CDR3 bases are TGTGCCAGCAGCTTAGGAAATAGGGGCCTCGATGAGCAGTTCTTC.

The chain employs TRBV5-1 and TRBJ2-1; D unclear. Germline V CDR1 and CDR2: SGHRS, YFSETQ. This CDR3 comprises 16 residues. V was trimmed by 5 bases and J by 0 bases, leaving 15 bases between them. This chain's CDR3 is CASSLFLRSSYNEQFF. For the CDR3, the DNA is TGCGCCAGCAGTCTGTTTTTGCGGTCCTCCTACAATGAGCAGTTCTTC.

The chain is built from TRBV3-1 (or the pseudogene TRBV3-2) and TRBJ1-2, with D tentatively TRBD1 (5 bases). Germline-derived CDR1 and CDR2 are LGHDT and YNNKEL (reference sequence). There are 16 residues in the CDR3. The V end was cut by 1 base, the J end by 4 bases, with 16 bases between. CDR3 region: CASSQVGAQGGYGYTF. The DNA of the CDR3 is TGTGCCAGCAGCCAAGTAGGGGCCCAGGGAGGCTATGGCTACACCTTC.

The rearrangement uses TRBV27 and TRBJ2-2; TRBD1 aligns across 10 bases. V gave up 6 bases and J gave up 3 bases; unmatched junction bases: 4. The V gene's germline CDR1 is MNHEY and CDR2 SMNVEV (reference sequence). The CDR3 has 15 residues. CDR3 in amino acids: CASSLTGGDTGELFF. The CDR3 DNA is TGTGCCAGCAGCTTGACAGGGGGCGACACCGGGGAGCTGTTTTTT.

Only one count was recorded for this clone. This chain connects TRBV5-1 to TRBJ1-1; possible D gene TRBD1, 5 bases. Germline values: CDR1 SGHRS, CDR2 YFSETQ. CDR3 length equals 15 residues. V shed 6 bases and J shed 6 bases, with 21 bases lying between them. The CDR3 spells CASTSSGRVSSEAFF. CDR3 DNA: TGCGCCAGCACTTCCTCAGGGAGGGTGTCTTCTGAAGCTTTCTTT. Full variable domain (outside the CDR3, taken from reference TRBV5-1 and TRBJ1-1): KAGVTQTPRYLIKTRGQQVTLSCSPISGHRSVSWYQQTPGQGLQFLFEYFSETQRNKGNFPGRFSGRQFSNSRSEMNVSTLELGDSALYLCASTSSGRVSSEAFFGQGTRLTVV.

The rearrangement links TRBV6-1 to TRBJ1-1; TRBD1 is a possible D gene (5 bases). The V gene lost 0 bases and the J gene lost 4 bases, with 18 bases spanning the gap. Germline V gene data show CDR1 as MNHNS and CDR2 as SASEGT. The CDR3 totals 17 residues. This CDR3 is CASSEASWVRRGTEAFF. The DNA for the CDR3 is TGTGCCAGCAGTGAAGCTTCTTGGGTACGGAGGGGCACTGAAGCTTTCTTT.

V gene TRBV18 combines with J gene TRBJ1-5, with TRBD1 as a possible D gene (5 bases). V dropped 0 bases and J dropped 1 base, with 10 bases sitting between them. Germline assignment: CDR1 KGHSH and CDR2 LQKENI. The CDR3 totals 16 residues. CDR3 protein: CASSPPPGGSNQPQHF. CDR3 sequence (DNA): TGTGCCAGCTCACCACCCCCGGGGGGAAGCAATCAGCCCCAGCATTTT. The whole variable domain, remainder taken from reference TRBV18 and TRBJ1-5, is NAGVMQNPRHLVRRRGQEARLRCSPMKGHSHVYWYRQLPEEGLKFMVYLQKENIIDESGMPKERFSAEFPKEGPSILRIQQVVRGDSAAYFCASSPPPGGSNQPQHFGDGTRLSIL.

The chain links TRBV2 to TRBJ2-2, with D perhaps TRBD2 (6 bases). The CDR3 loop spans 15 amino acids. The germline V gene encodes CDR1 SNHLY and CDR2 FYNNEI. V lost 4 bases, J lost 3 bases, and 12 bases lay in between. CDR3 sequence (DNA): TGTGCCAGCAGTGTTTCGCGGGGATACACCGGGGAGCTGTTTTTT. This encodes CASSVSRGYTGELFF.

V gene TRBV5-4 combines with J gene TRBJ1-6, with D hard to call. The length of the CDR3 is 15 residues. V lost 1 base to trimming and J lost 7 bases, with 12 bases between them. Germline V gene data show CDR1 as SGHNT and CDR2 as YYREEE (reference sequence). The CDR3 region is CASSLMSARNSPLHF. The CDR3 coding sequence is TGTGCCAGCAGCTTGATGTCCGCGAGAAATTCACCCCTCCACTTT.

CDR3 coding DNA: TGTGCCATCAGTGGGGGGACTAGCGGGAGGGCTGTGGTCTACGAGCAGTACTTC. Translation gives CAISGGTSGRAVVYEQYF. J is TRBJ2-7 and V is TRBV10-3; TRBD2 aligns across 16 bases. There are 18 residues in the CDR3. Germline CDR1 ENHRY, CDR2 SYGVKD. The junction had 9 bases not matched to a gene; V was cut back by 4 bases and J by 3 bases.

This chain uses TRBV5-6 with TRBJ2-7; 10 bases line up with TRBD1. V trimming: 4 bases; J trimming: 1 base; junction bases outside the gene matches: 5. The CDR3 is 15 amino acids. CDR1 and CDR2 (germline): SGHDT, YYEEEE. CDR3 sequence: CASSRGQGGSYEQYV. CDR3 DNA: TGTGCCAGCAGCCGCGGACAGGGGGGGTCCTACGAGCAGTACGTC.